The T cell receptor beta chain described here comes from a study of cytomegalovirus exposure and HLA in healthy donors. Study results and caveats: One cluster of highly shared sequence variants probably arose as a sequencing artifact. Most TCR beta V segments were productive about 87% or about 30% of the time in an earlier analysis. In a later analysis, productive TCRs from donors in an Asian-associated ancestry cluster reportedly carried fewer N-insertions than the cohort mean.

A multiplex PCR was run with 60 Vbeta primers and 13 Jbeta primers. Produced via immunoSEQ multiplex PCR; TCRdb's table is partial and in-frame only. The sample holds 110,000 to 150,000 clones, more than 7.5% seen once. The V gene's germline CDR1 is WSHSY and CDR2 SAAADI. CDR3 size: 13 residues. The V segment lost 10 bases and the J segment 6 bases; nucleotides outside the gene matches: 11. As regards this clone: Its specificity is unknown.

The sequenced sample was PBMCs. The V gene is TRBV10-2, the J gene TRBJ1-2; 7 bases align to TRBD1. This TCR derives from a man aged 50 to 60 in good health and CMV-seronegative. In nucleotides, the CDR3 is TGCGCCATCACAGGGGCTCAGATGGATGGCTACACCTTC. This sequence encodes CAITGAQMDGYTF.